Reported below is one T cell receptor beta chain. This clonotype was seen many times. Its target antigen remains unknown. Base quality data are lacking; no much larger clone is found one base away. The entry originates in a study of blood T cells in healthy people across ages (dated by TCRdb to between 2015 and 2016). About the investigation overall: In model experiments, roughly one uniquely barcoded TCR beta cDNA molecule per two T cells was captured by template switching. Age-related changes in TCR beta repertoire diversity were measured in the study by deep sequencing normalized with unique cDNA molecular identifiers. The donors were split into four age groups: young (average approximately 16 years), middle-aged (around 40), aged (62) and long-lived (roughly 88). To avoid experimental bias, donors of different ages were randomly spread across the sequencing lanes. The study analyzed two additional independent replicas of 1 million unique cDNA reads from the same blood draw for two donors, one aged 18 to 30 and one aged 80 or older.

Systemically healthy Caucasian individuals from Russia, 39 in total and aged about 6 to 100 years, were included as donors. Each donor gave ten milliliters of peripheral blood, collected into EDTA-treated Vacutainer tubes. Ficoll-Paque density-gradient centrifugation was used to isolate PBMCs, with at least 7 million per sample. Trizol reagent was used to extract total RNA from the PBMCs, yielding at least 5 micrograms per sample. For every donor, an aliquot of PBMCs went through flow cytometry to measure the percentages of naive CD45RAhigh/CD27high T cells. The library was produced with 5' RACE. The sample was run on an Illumina HiSeq 2500. The second PCR ran for about 7 to 11 cycles and used a J-beta primer mix along with a sample-barcoded 5' primer. A template-switch 5' adaptor carrying 12 random nucleotides introduced a unique molecular identifier onto each TCR beta cDNA molecule. Each sample yielded at least 3 million CDR3-containing paired-end reads. All of the RNA was converted into first-strand cDNA using the Mint cDNA synthesis kit, with a TRBC-specific oligonucleotide serving as the primer. All cDNA was treated with uracil-DNA glycosylase and then went through a first 18-cycle PCR with the universal primers M1SS and BC2_uni_R. As for the authors' bioinformatics: For normalization, 1 million high-quality reads were randomly selected from each sample, with every read carrying a distinct molecular identifier. Reads with shared molecular identifiers were discarded instead of being binned into consensus sequences. MiTCR, with a Q25 quality threshold and the strictest error-elimination algorithm, was used for CDR3 identification, clonotype clustering and error correction. A nonparametric unseen species model using Euler transformation provided a lower-bound estimate of total TCR beta diversity. TCRdb redid the processing of the public reads, applying fastp at Q25 and MiXCR, and retained in-frame beta chains. Each entry is one CDR3 protein sequence, shown with its most common DNA and genes. TCRdb's processing, not the authors' own work, is the source of the V and J calls. The sample table shows about 640,000 distinct CDR3 sequences, and approximately 50% are seen once. Clones ranked in the top ten supply roughly 34% of the sample.

Study-wide findings and limitations: The long-lived group showed more naive CD4+ T cells, fewer expanded clones and increased TCR diversity than the aged group, suggesting age selection. Observed TCR beta diversity per million T cells fell roughly linearly with age, and a significant reduction was already apparent by age about 36. Bulk unsorted PBMC profiling prevented conclusive comparison of naive and antigen-experienced compartments. The CMV infection status of donors was not known, potentially confounding age-related changes in expanded clonotypes. A strong correlation was found between observed TCR beta diversity and the percentage of naive T cells measured by flow cytometry. Estimates of total diversity based on one million sequenced T cells were considered lower bounds and underestimates.

V and J lose 8 bases and 6 bases, and a span of 20 bases separates them. Including cysteine and phenylalanine, the CDR3 has 15 amino acids. Kept here is only the CDR3 DNA, which spans 45 bases and is read in frame from base 1. The sequence is built from TRBV12-3 or TRBV12-4 and TRBJ2-1; the D gene is perhaps TRBD2, on 6 matching bases. What was sequenced was blood. The receptor was derived from a man aged 60 to 69 in good health. The sequence in DNA is TGTGCCAGCCTAGCGAGAAGAGCGCCCATCAATGAGCAGTTCTTC. Translation gives CASLARRAPINEQFF.